This TCR beta chain was captured by sequencing in a study of blood T cell repertoires in COVID-19. Across the whole study: Samples taken during acute and convalescent COVID-19 were collected in the United States, Italy and Spain. The cDNA or gDNA used as material had been derived from T cells, B-cell-depleted T cells, or PBMCs.

This CDR3 comprises 17 residues. Germline V gene lookup returns CDR1 SGHRS and CDR2 YFSETQ. With 4 bases clipped from V and 0 bases from J, the junction kept 2 bases outside the gene matches. Original methodology: Amplification with reference gene primers provided the estimates of nucleated cell counts. Libraries were prepared by immunoSEQ multiplex PCR; TCRdb keeps only in-frame clonotypes and omits some of them. That table supplies the V and J calls and clone size; D and trimming were determined from the DNA. Here the sample spans just under 80,000 clones, around 84% being singletons. This sequence joins TRBV5-1 and TRBJ2-2; 14 bases map to TRBD2. Material: peripheral blood. The receptor was isolated from a woman between 65 and 79 years old with acute or convalescent COVID-19. CDR3 amino acids: CASSRGLAGANTGELFF. The CDR3 nucleotides are TGCGCCAGCAGCAGGGGACTAGCGGGAGCGAACACCGGGGAGCTGTTTTTT.